One sample yielded the 5 T cell receptor beta chains listed below, sequenced in a study of somatic mutations in cytotoxic T cells in rheumatoid arthritis. Sequencing was performed with immunoSEQ multiplex PCR; in TCRdb, only in-frame clones are kept and a portion is missing. This sample has some 10,000 clones, with about 89% found just once. The material sequenced was CD4+ T cells sorted from blood. The origin of the receptors is a woman between 18 and 29 years old with rheumatoid arthritis.

The chain couples TRBV28 to TRBJ2-7, with 7 positions matching TRBD1. CDR1 MDHEN and CDR2 SYDVKM come from the germline V gene. This CDR3 is 12 amino acids long. V trimming: 8 bases; J trimming: 3 bases; junction bases outside the gene matches: 4. CDR3 DNA sequence: TGTGCCAGCCGGGGACAGAACTACGAGCAGTACTTC. Its protein product is CASRGQNYEQYF.

This clone occurred once. The V call is TRBV5-1, the J call TRBJ1-1; a possible D gene is TRBD1 (5 bases). V was pared by 5 bases and J by 8 bases, with 16 bases between. Per the germline V gene, CDR1 is SGHRS and CDR2 is YFSETQ. CDR3 length: 13 residues. As DNA, the CDR3 is TGCGCCAGCAGTCCCAGTCGGGGGACCGAAGCTTTCTTT. Protein product: CASSPSRGTEAFF.

This sequence joins TRBV7-9 and TRBJ2-3, with 11 bases matching TRBD2. The CDR3 spans 16 residues. The germline V gene has CDR1 SEHNR and CDR2 FQNEAQ (reference sequence). V gave up 3 bases and J gave up 1 base; unmatched junction bases: 3. CDR3 amino acids: CASSLGLADRTDTQYF. In nucleotides, the CDR3 is TGTGCCAGCAGCTTGGGACTAGCGGATCGCACAGATACGCAGTATTTT.

The chain joins TRBV11-2 to TRBJ2-7, with D maybe TRBD2 (6 bases). The CDR3 extends over 14 amino acids. CDR1 is SGHAT and CDR2 is FQNNGV in the germline V gene. V was trimmed by 5 bases and J by 3 bases, leaving 14 bases between them. CDR3: CASSPGTGDYEQYF. The CDR3 DNA reads as TGTGCCAGCAGCCCCGGGACGGGGGACTACGAGCAGTACTTC.

The chain couples TRBV27 to TRBJ1-2; D possibly corresponds to TRBD1 (5 bases). The CDR3 runs to 14 residues. The germline V and J ends were trimmed by 7 bases and 4 bases, with 16 bases remaining between them. Germline V gene data show CDR1 as MNHEY and CDR2 as SMNVEV (reference sequence). The DNA for the CDR3 is TGTGCCAGCACCACCTTGGCTCAGGGCTATGGCTACACCTTC. Its protein is CASTTLAQGYGYTF.